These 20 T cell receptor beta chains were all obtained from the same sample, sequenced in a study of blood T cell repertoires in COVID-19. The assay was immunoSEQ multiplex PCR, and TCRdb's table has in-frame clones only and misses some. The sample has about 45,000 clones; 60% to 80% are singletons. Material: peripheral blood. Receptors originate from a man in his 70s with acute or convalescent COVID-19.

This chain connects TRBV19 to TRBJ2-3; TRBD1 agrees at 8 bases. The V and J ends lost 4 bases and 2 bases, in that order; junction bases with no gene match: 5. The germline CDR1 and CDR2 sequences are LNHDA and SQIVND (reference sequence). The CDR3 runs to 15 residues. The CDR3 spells CASSKRTGYTDTQYF. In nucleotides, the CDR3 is TGTGCCAGTAGTAAAAGGACAGGGTACACAGATACGCAGTATTTT.

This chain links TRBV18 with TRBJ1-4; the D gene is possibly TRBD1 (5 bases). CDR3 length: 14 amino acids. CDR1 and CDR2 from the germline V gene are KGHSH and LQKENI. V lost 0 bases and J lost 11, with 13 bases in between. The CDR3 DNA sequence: TGTGCCAGCTCACCACCGGCCAGGGCGGAGAAACTGTTTTTT. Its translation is CASSPPARAEKLFF.

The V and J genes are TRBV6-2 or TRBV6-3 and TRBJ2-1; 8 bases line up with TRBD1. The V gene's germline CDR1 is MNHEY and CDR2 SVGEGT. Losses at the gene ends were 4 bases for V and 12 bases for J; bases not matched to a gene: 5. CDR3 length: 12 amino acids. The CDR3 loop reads CASSSRGQGQFF. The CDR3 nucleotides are TGTGCCAGCAGTTCCAGGGGGCAAGGGCAGTTCTTC.

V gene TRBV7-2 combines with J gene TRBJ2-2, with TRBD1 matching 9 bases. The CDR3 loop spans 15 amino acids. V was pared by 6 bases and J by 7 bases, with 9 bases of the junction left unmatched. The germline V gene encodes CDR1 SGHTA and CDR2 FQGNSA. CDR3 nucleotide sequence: TGTGCCAGCAGTTCTCGGACAGGGGTTAACGGGGAGCTGTTTTTT. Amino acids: CASSSRTGVNGELFF.

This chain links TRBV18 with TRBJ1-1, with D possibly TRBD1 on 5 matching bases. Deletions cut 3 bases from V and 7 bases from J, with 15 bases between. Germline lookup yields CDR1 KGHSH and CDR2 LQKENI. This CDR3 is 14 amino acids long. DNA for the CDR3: TGTGCCAGCTCACCGACTCGTGGGGGGAATGAAGCTTTCTTT. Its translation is CASSPTRGGNEAFF.

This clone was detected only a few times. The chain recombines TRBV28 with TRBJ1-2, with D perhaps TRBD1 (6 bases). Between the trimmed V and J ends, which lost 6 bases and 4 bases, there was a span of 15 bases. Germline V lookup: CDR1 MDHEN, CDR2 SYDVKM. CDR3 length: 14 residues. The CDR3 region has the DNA TGTGCCAGCAGAAAACAGGGTGGGGTCTATGGCTACACCTTC. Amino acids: CASRKQGGVYGYTF.

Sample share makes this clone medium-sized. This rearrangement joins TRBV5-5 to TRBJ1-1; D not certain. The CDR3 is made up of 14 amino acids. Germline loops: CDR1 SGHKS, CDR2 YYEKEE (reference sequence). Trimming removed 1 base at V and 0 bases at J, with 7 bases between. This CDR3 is CASSLTEVNTEAFF. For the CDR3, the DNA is TGTGCCAGCAGCTTGACAGAAGTGAACACTGAAGCTTTCTTT.

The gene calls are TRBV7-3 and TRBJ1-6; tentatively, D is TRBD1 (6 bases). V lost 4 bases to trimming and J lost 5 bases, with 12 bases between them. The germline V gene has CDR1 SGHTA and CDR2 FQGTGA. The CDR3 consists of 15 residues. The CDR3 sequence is CASSSTGSHNSPLHF. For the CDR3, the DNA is TGTGCCAGCAGCTCAACAGGGAGCCATAATTCACCCCTCCACTTT.

This CDR3 is CASSFTGHYYEQYF. The CDR3 coding sequence is TGTGCCAGCAGCTTTACGGGACACTACTACGAGCAGTACTTC. This chain uses TRBV7-9 with TRBJ2-7; a possible D gene is TRBD1 (6 bases). Looked up from germline, CDR1 is SEHNR and CDR2 is FQNEAQ (reference sequence). V was pared by 3 bases and J by 3 bases, with 12 bases between. CDR3 length: 14 residues. The full variable domain, its missing parts supplied by reference TRBV7-9 and TRBJ2-7, is DTGVSQNPRHKITKRGQNVTFRCDPISEHNRLYWYRQTLGQGPEFLTYFQNEAQLEKSRLLSDRFSAERPKGSFSTLEIQRTEQGDSAMYLCASSFTGHYYEQYFGPGTRLTVT.

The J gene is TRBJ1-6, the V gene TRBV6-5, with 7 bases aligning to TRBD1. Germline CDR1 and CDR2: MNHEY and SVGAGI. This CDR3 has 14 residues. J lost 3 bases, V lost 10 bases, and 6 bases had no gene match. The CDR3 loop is CATSGGYYNSPLHF. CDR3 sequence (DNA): TGTGCCACGTCAGGGGGGTACTATAATTCACCCCTCCACTTT.

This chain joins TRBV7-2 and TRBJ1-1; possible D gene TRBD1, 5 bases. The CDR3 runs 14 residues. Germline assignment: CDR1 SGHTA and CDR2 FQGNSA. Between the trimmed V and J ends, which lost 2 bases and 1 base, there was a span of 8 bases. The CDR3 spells CASSLMGGNTEAFF. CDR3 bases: TGTGCCAGCAGCTTAATGGGGGGGAACACTGAAGCTTTCTTT.

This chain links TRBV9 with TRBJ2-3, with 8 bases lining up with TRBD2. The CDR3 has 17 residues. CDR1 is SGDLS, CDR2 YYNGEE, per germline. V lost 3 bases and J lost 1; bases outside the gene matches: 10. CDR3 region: CASSAAGSAGGTDTQYF. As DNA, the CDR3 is TGTGCCAGCAGCGCCGCGGGGTCAGCGGGGGGCACAGATACGCAGTATTTT.

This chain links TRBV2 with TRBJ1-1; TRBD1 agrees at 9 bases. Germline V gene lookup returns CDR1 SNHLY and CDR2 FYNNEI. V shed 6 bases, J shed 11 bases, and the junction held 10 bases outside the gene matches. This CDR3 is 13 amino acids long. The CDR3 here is CASSPPGQGMAFF. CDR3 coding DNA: TGTGCCAGCAGCCCCCCGGGACAGGGAATGGCTTTCTTT.

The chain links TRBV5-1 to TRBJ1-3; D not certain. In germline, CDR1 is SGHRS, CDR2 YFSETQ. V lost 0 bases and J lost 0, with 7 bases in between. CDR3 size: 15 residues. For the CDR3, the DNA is TGCGCCAGCAGCTTGGATGGCCACTCTGGAAACACCATATATTTT. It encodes CASSLDGHSGNTIYF.

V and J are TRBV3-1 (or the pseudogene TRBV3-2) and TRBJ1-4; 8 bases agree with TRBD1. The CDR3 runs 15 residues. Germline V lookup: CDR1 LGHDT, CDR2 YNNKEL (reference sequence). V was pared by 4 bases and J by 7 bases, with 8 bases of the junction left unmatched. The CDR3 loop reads CASSRRTGCGEKLFF. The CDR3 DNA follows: TGTGCCAGCAGCCGAAGGACAGGGTGTGGTGAAAAACTGTTTTTT.

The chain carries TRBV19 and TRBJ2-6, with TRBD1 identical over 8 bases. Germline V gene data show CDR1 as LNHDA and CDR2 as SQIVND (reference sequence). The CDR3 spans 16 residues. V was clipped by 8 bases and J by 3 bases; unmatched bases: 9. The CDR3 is CASGRTGSGGANVLTF. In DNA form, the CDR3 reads TGTGCCAGTGGCAGGACAGGGTCAGGTGGGGCCAACGTCCTGACTTTC.

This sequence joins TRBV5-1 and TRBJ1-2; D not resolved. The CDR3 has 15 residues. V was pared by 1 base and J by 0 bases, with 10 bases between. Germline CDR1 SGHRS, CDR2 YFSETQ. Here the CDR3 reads CASSLSAGANYGYTF. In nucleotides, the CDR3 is TGCGCCAGCAGCTTGTCGGCGGGAGCTAACTATGGCTACACCTTC. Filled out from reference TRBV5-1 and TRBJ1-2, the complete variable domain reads KAGVTQTPRYLIKTRGQQVTLSCSPISGHRSVSWYQQTPGQGLQFLFEYFSETQRNKGNFPGRFSGRQFSNSRSEMNVSTLELGDSALYLCASSLSAGANYGYTFGSGTRLTVV.

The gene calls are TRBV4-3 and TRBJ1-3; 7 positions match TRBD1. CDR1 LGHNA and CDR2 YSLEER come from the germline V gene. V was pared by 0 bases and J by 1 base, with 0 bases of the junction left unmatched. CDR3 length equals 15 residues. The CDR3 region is CASSQETGSGNTIYF. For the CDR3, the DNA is TGCGCCAGCAGCCAAGAGACAGGGTCTGGAAACACCATATATTTT.

The CDR3 nucleotides are TGTGCCAGCAGTGAAGTACTAGGGTACACCGGGGAGCTGTTTTTT. Amino acid sequence: CASSEVLGYTGELFF. The rearrangement uses TRBV6-1 and TRBJ2-2; D may be TRBD2 (5 bases). Looked up from germline, CDR1 is MNHNS and CDR2 is SASEGT. Trimming removed 1 base from V and 3 bases from J, with 9 bases in between. This CDR3 has 15 residues.

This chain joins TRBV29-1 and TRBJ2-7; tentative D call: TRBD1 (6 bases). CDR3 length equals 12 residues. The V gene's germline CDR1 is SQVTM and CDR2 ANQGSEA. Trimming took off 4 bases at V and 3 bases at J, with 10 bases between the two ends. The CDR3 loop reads CSVVGGSYEQYF. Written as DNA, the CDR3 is TGCAGCGTTGTTGGGGGCAGCTACGAGCAGTACTTC.